This TCR beta chain was retrieved from a study of T-cell memory formation after mild COVID-19. Study-wide context: Clustering of TCRs was largely donor specific.

The V gene lost 0 bases and the J gene lost 0 bases, with 12 bases spanning the gap. The germline gives CDR1 LGHNA, CDR2 YSLEER. CDR3 length: 16 residues. TCRdb reprocessed the 5' RACE reads via MiXCR and lists one record per CDR3 protein. The sample has hundreds of thousands of distinct CDR3 sequences, under 20% seen once. The J gene is TRBJ2-7, the V gene TRBV4-3; tentative D call: TRBD1 (5 bases). The source material was PBMCs or a T cell subset sorted from them (not recorded which). The TCR comes from a man younger than 35 who had mild COVID-19 (a few samples of this study predate the infection). Cell type and time point are not known. Here the CDR3 reads CASSQEVRQSSYEQYF. CDR3 sequence (DNA): TGCGCCAGCAGCCAAGAGGTACGACAGAGCTCCTACGAGCAGTACTTC.